The source of this T cell receptor beta chain is a study of siplizumab effects on memory and regulatory T cells. Regarding the study as a whole: Treg-derived clones made up an average of about 68% of mappable alloreactive CD4+ clones with siplizumab and 26.9% in controls. Proliferating Tregs in siplizumab cultures were never verified as suppressive. Roughly 80-97% of proliferating CD4+ or CD8+ clones defied assignment to a naive or memory phenotype.

Profiled with immunoSEQ multiplex PCR; TCRdb holds only in-frame clones, not every one. The sample carries over 100,000 clones, under 95% recorded once. Concerning this clone: What it binds is unknown.

CDR3 size: 15 residues. Germline V gene sequence: CDR1 KGHSH, CDR2 LQKENI. The ends were cut back, 6 bases at V and 3 bases at J, with 18 bases in the middle. The chain employs TRBV18 and TRBJ2-7; D not certain. Sequenced: Tregs sorted from blood. The TCR originated in a human donor in good health. The CDR3 here is CASSPAFGPFYEQYF. The CDR3 region has the DNA TGTGCCAGCTCTCCTGCTTTTGGCCCGTTCTACGAGCAGTACTTC.